These 24 T cell receptor beta chains were all obtained from the same sample, sequenced in a study of T-cell reconstitution after alpha-beta-depleted transplantation in children. Unique molecular identifiers were used to barcode this TCRbeta library. Each CDR3 protein gets one entry after TCRdb re-called the PCR reads with MiXCR. The sample records more than 90,000 distinct CDR3 sequences, around 10% being singletons. This specimen consisted of PBMCs, obtained before TCRalphabeta/CD19-depleted stem cell transplant. The receptors shown here come from a boy between 2 and 10 years old with acute lymphoblastic leukemia, due to receive a stem cell transplant.

This clonotype has more than one count but fewer than ten. The V call is TRBV20-1, the J call TRBJ2-3, with 8 positions matching TRBD2. The J segment lost 2 bases and the V segment lost 0 bases, leaving 10 bases of the junction unmatched. The CDR3 totals 17 residues. The germline CDR1 and CDR2 sequences are DFQATT and SNEGSKA (reference sequence). The CDR3 DNA reads as TGCAGTGCTAGAGATTATAGTACTAGCGGTTACACAGATACGCAGTATTTT. This encodes CSARDYSTSGYTDTQYF.

V is TRBV20-1 and J is TRBJ2-6; no firm D call. V gave up 2 bases and J gave up 1 base, with 0 bases separating them. Germline assignment: CDR1 DFQATT and CDR2 SNEGSKA (reference sequence). This CDR3 comprises 12 residues. The CDR3 bases are TGCAGTGCTAGATCTGGGGCCAACGTCCTGACTTTC. Its translation is CSARSGANVLTF.

This clonotype occurred a few times. The rearrangement joins TRBV27 to TRBJ1-2; perhaps TRBD1 as D (5 bases). Germline V lookup: CDR1 MNHEY, CDR2 SMNVEV (reference sequence). V was pared by 8 bases and J by 2 bases, with 18 bases between. This CDR3 region has 15 residues. CDR3 residues: CASGRGVFSNYGYTF. DNA for the CDR3: TGTGCCAGCGGAAGGGGAGTCTTCTCGAACTATGGCTACACCTTC.

This clonotype showed up many times. The chain recombines TRBV6-6 with TRBJ2-1; a weak D match, TRBD2 (6 bases). The CDR3 spans 12 residues. Germline V gives CDR1 MNHNY, CDR2 SVGAGI (reference sequence). V gave up 6 bases and J gave up 10 bases, with 13 bases separating them. CDR3 loop: CASRSYRGEQFF. The CDR3, as DNA: TGTGCCAGCAGGTCGTATCGGGGGGAGCAGTTCTTC.

The chain carries TRBV29-1 and TRBJ2-3; D is unclear. Per the germline V gene, CDR1 is SQVTM and CDR2 is ANQGSEA. The ends were cut back, 4 bases at V and 4 bases at J, with 12 bases in the middle. The CDR3 length is 13 residues. The CDR3: CSVVDPIPDTQYF. The CDR3 nucleotides are TGCAGCGTTGTTGACCCGATCCCAGATACGCAGTATTTT.

The rearrangement joins TRBV7-8 to TRBJ2-7, with D perhaps being TRBD1 or TRBD2 (5 bases each). The CDR3 consists of 14 residues. Trimming took 1 base from V and 6 from J, leaving 13 bases between them. The germline CDR1 and CDR2 sequences are SGHVS and FQNEAQ. This CDR3 reads CASSLEGSGFEQYF. DNA of the CDR3: TGTGCCAGCAGCTTAGAGGGGTCGGGGTTCGAGCAGTACTTC. The full variable domain, with the rest looked up from reference TRBV7-8 and TRBJ2-7, is GAGVSQSPRYKVAKRGQDVALRCDPISGHVSLFWYQQALGQGPEFLTYFQNEAQLDKSGLPSDRFFAERPEGSVSTLKIQRTQQEDSAVYLCASSLEGSGFEQYFGPGTRLTVT.

Comments on this clonotype: At one of its ends the junction is not consistent with the germline gene, which may arise from a read error. J is TRBJ2-7 and V is TRBV28, with D maybe TRBD2 (5 bases). The CDR3 has 11 residues. The V gene's germline CDR1 is MDHEN and CDR2 SYDVKM. The CDR3, as DNA: TGTGCGAGCAGCGGAAAATACGAGCAGTACTTC. As protein: CASSGKYEQYF. Variable domain in full (rest from reference TRBV28 and TRBJ2-7): DVKVTQSSRYLVKRTGEKVFLECVQDMDHENMFWYRQDPGLGLRLIYFSYDVKMKEKGDIPEGYSVSREKKERFSLILESASTNQTSMYLCASSGKYEQYFGPGTRLTVT.

This sequence joins TRBV7-9 and TRBJ1-3; D is unresolved. The CDR3 loop spans 15 amino acids. Trimming removed 5 bases at V and 0 bases at J, with 11 bases between. The germline gives CDR1 SEHNR, CDR2 FQNEAQ (reference sequence). CDR3 nucleotide sequence: TGTGCCAGCAGCCTCCTACCCGGCTCTGGAAACACCATATATTTT. This codes for CASSLLPGSGNTIYF.

This clonotype was picked up a small number of times. This sequence joins TRBV6-1 and TRBJ2-1; possible D gene TRBD1, 5 bases. The CDR3 length is 13 residues. V lost 5 bases and J 6 bases, leaving 11 bases between the germline ends. Germline lookup yields CDR1 MNHNS and CDR2 SASEGT. The CDR3 DNA reads TGTGCCAGCAGTCGCCTCAGGGTCAATGAGCAGTTCTTC. It specifies CASSRLRVNEQFF.

The rearrangement uses TRBV3-1 and TRBJ2-5; D may be TRBD2 (6 bases). The CDR3 is 13 residues long. V lost 5 bases and J lost 6, with 13 bases in between. Germline V lookup: CDR1 LGHDT, CDR2 YNNKEL (reference sequence). The CDR3 protein is CASSYSSAQTQYF. The DNA of the CDR3 is TGTGCCAGCAGCTATTCTAGCGCGCAGACCCAGTACTTC.

This clonotype was observed at least ten times. The rearrangement joins TRBV7-6 to TRBJ1-3; D is possibly TRBD1 (5 bases). This CDR3 is built from 16 residues. The germline V gene encodes CDR1 SGHVS and CDR2 FNYEAQ. V dropped 1 base and J dropped 4 bases, with 14 bases sitting between them. CDR3 sequence: CASSLGGTVSGNTIYF. The CDR3 region has the DNA TGTGCCAGCAGCTTAGGGGGGACTGTCTCCGGAAACACCATATATTTT.

The rearrangement uses TRBV27 and TRBJ2-6, with TRBD1 as a possible D gene (6 bases). The length of the CDR3 is 18 residues. Between the trimmed V and J ends, which lost 3 bases and 1 base, there was a span of 16 bases. Germline V gene lookup returns CDR1 MNHEY and CDR2 SMNVEV (reference sequence). CDR3: CASSFGQQGLSGANVLTF. Here the CDR3 DNA reads TGTGCCAGCAGTTTTGGTCAACAGGGATTATCTGGGGCCAACGTCCTGACTTTC.

The rearrangement links TRBV27 to TRBJ1-2; TRBD1 might be the D (6 bases). The germline V gene has CDR1 MNHEY and CDR2 SMNVEV (reference sequence). The CDR3 covers 17 residues. The V end lost 2 bases, the J end lost 0 bases, and 16 bases lay between the germline ends. The CDR3 loop is CASSLRGGGGANYGYTF. The CDR3, as DNA: TGTGCCAGCAGTTTAAGAGGAGGGGGGGGAGCTAACTATGGCTACACCTTC.

This rearrangement joins TRBV4-2 to TRBJ2-1; TRBD2 aligns across 7 bases. This CDR3 is 15 amino acids long. Germline lookup yields CDR1 LGHNA and CDR2 YNFKEQ. Germline trimming cut 1 base from V and 2 bases from J; bases unmatched to any gene: 2. CDR3 protein: CASSQAGGTYNEQFF. The CDR3 region has the DNA TGTGCCAGCAGCCAAGCGGGGGGAACCTACAATGAGCAGTTCTTC.

This rearrangement joins TRBV12-3 or TRBV12-4 to TRBJ1-1; D is undetermined. The CDR3 runs 16 residues. Trimming stripped 2 bases from V and 1 base from J, with 14 bases between. Written as DNA, the CDR3 is TGTGCCAGCAGTTTAAAGGGAAGACCCCGGAACACTGAAGCTTTCTTT. Protein product: CASSLKGRPRNTEAFF.

This clonotype was observed a few times. The rearrangement joins TRBV25-1 to TRBJ2-1; D remains unclear. Germline CDR1 is MGHDK and CDR2 is SYGVNS. CDR3 length: 12 amino acids. The germline V and J ends were trimmed by 5 bases and 7 bases, with 9 bases remaining between them. DNA of the CDR3: TGTGCCAGCAGTTTGATGGGGAATGAGCAGTTCTTC. Its protein is CASSLMGNEQFF.

Many counts were recorded for this clonotype. The V and J genes are TRBV6-1 and TRBJ1-1; D not resolved. V was shortened by 6 bases and J by 3 bases, with 11 bases between the two germline ends. Per the germline V gene, CDR1 is MNHNS and CDR2 is SASEGT. The CDR3 is 13 amino acids. CDR3 in amino acids: CASSLIGDTEAFF. Written as DNA, the CDR3 is TGTGCCAGCAGCCTGATTGGGGACACTGAAGCTTTCTTT.

This clonotype was detected only a few times. The chain carries TRBV20-1 and TRBJ2-1, with D possibly matching TRBD2 (7 bases). CDR1 and CDR2 (germline): DFQATT, SNEGSKA (reference sequence). V lost 8 bases, J lost 4 bases, and 15 bases lay in between. This CDR3 has 13 residues. The CDR3 reads CSLGGDLYNEQFF. The CDR3 DNA reads as TGCAGTTTAGGGGGGGACCTATACAATGAGCAGTTCTTC.

This clonotype was found a few times. The chain joins TRBV5-1 to TRBJ1-2, with a tentative D call TRBD1 (6 bases). Trimming cost V 1 base and J 4 bases, with 17 bases left between them. CDR3 length: 16 residues. In germline, CDR1 is SGHRS, CDR2 YFSETQ. In DNA, the CDR3 is TGCGCCAGCAGCTTGACGACCGGGGGCTCCCCCTATGGCTACACCTTC. Translated, it gives CASSLTTGGSPYGYTF.

There are many counts of this clonotype. The chain has TRBV7-8 and TRBJ2-7; 14 nucleotides match TRBD2. The length of the CDR3 is 17 residues. V shed 1 base, J shed 6 bases, and the junction held 8 bases outside the gene matches. Germline CDR1 SGHVS, CDR2 FQNEAQ. CDR3 coding DNA: TGTGCCAGCAGCTTAGAATGGGGACTAGCGGGAGCCGGCGAGCAGTACTTC. This translates into CASSLEWGLAGAGEQYF.

This clonotype showed up many times. The CDR3 is CASSESGRNQPQHF. Written as DNA, the CDR3 is TGCGCCAGCAGTGAGTCAGGGCGGAATCAGCCCCAGCATTTT. The chain is built from TRBV10-2 and TRBJ1-5; D not resolved. CDR3 length: 14 residues. V dropped 0 bases and J dropped 4 bases, with 7 bases sitting between them. CDR1 is WSHSY, CDR2 SAAADI, per germline.

This clonotype was detected many times. The V and J genes are TRBV7-2 and TRBJ2-1, with TRBD2 as a possible D gene (6 bases). This CDR3 spans 16 amino acids. Trimming removed 5 bases from V and 2 bases from J, with 16 bases in between. Per the germline V gene, CDR1 is SGHTA and CDR2 is FQGNSA. The CDR3 reads CASSPSLPSAYNEQFF. DNA for the CDR3: TGTGCCAGCAGCCCTTCCCTCCCTAGCGCCTACAATGAGCAGTTCTTC.

This clonotype was seen ten or more times. CDR3 coding DNA: TGTGCCAGCAGTCCTCCCGGGACTAGCGGGAGAGGGGGGCAGTTCTTC. Translated: CASSPPGTSGRGGQFF. V usage is TRBV11-2 and J usage is TRBJ2-1; 14 positions match TRBD2. From germline, CDR1 is SGHAT and CDR2 FQNNGV. The CDR3 totals 16 residues. The J segment lost 12 bases and the V segment lost 6 bases, leaving 13 bases of the junction unmatched.

The chain combines TRBV9 with TRBJ2-2; the D gene is possibly TRBD1 (6 bases). The CDR3 is 17 amino acids. Germline CDR1 reads SGDLS; CDR2 reads YYNGEE. V was clipped by 0 bases and J by 2 bases, with 14 bases between them. CDR3 sequence (DNA): TGTGCCAGCAGCGTAGTAAGGACAGTCGTTAACACCGGGGAGCTGTTTTTT. This gives the protein CASSVVRTVVNTGELFF. The full variable domain, completed using reference TRBV9 and TRBJ2-2, is DSGVTQTPKHLITATGQRVTLRCSPRSGDLSVYWYQQSLDQGLQFLIQYYNGEERAKGNILERFSAQQFPDLHSELNLSSLELGDSALYFCASSVVRTVVNTGELFFGEGSRLTVL.